This TCR beta chain derives from a study of neurological immune-mediated disorders. TCRdb re-derived calls from the 5' RACE reads in MiXCR, one entry per CDR3 protein. The sample has about 32,000 distinct CDR3 sequences; 3% to 4% are singletons. Overall study findings and caveats: While HTLV-1-associated myelopathy showed the greatest TCR clonal expansion, multiple sclerosis showed the least, falling below healthy controls. Phylogenetic analysis grouped 18 of 34 multiple sclerosis patients' repertoires together, suggesting a possible repertoire signature.

V lost 5 bases to trimming and J lost 5 bases, with 16 bases between them. CDR3 length: 15 amino acids. Germline V gene sequence: CDR1 MNHEY, CDR2 SVGEGT. This clonotype was counted at least ten times. The antigen remains undetermined. Input material: PBMCs. The sequence was collected from a man aged 25 to 45 with multiple sclerosis. This chain uses TRBV6-2 or TRBV6-3 with TRBJ1-5, with D perhaps TRBD1 (6 bases). Written as DNA, the CDR3 is TGTGCCAGCAGTCCCCGTTTTGAGGGGGATCAGCCCCAGCATTTT. Residues: CASSPRFEGDQPQHF.